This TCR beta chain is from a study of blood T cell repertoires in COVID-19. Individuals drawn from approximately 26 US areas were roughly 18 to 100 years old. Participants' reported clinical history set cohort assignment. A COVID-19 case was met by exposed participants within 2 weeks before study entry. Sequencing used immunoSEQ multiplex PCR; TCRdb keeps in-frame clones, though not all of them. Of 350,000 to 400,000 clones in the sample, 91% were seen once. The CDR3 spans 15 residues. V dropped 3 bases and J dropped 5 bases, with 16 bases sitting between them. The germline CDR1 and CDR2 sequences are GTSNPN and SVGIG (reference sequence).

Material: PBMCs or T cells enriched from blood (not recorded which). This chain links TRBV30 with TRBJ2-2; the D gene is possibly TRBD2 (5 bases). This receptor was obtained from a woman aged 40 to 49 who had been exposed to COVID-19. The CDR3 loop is CAWRSSGILTGELFF. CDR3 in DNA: TGTGCCTGGAGGAGCAGCGGTATTTTAACCGGGGAGCTGTTTTTT.